This T cell receptor (beta chain) stems from a study of OX40 agonist ivuxolimab in advanced cancers. Sequencing used immunoSEQ multiplex PCR; TCRdb keeps in-frame clones, though not all of them. The data show approximately 58,000 clones, around 79% seen once. Note on this clone: The antigen is not known.

The study's findings and limits: Clonal expansion was among the lowest in partial responders at 0.1-3.0 mg/kg, especially CD8+.

This CDR3 has 13 residues. Germline loops: CDR1 SGHVS, CDR2 FNYEAQ. The ends lost 7 bases at V and 4 bases at J; junction bases unmatched: 4. The rearrangement links TRBV7-6 to TRBJ1-1; TRBD1 aligns across 9 bases. The starting material was CD4+ or CD8+ T cells sorted from blood, obtained in a trial of the OX40 agonist ivuxolimab. The sequence was collected from an adult with an advanced solid tumor such as melanoma, head and neck, liver or kidney cancer. This CDR3 is CASKLDRGTEAFF. The CDR3 region has the DNA TGTGCCAGCAAGTTGGACAGGGGCACTGAAGCTTTCTTT. Complete variable domain (other parts from reference TRBV7-6 and TRBJ1-1): GAGVSQSPRYKVTKRGQDVALRCDPISGHVSLYWYRQALGQGPEFLTYFNYEAQQDKSGLPNDRFSAERPEGSISTLTIQRTEQRDSAMYRCASKLDRGTEAFFGQGTRLTVV.